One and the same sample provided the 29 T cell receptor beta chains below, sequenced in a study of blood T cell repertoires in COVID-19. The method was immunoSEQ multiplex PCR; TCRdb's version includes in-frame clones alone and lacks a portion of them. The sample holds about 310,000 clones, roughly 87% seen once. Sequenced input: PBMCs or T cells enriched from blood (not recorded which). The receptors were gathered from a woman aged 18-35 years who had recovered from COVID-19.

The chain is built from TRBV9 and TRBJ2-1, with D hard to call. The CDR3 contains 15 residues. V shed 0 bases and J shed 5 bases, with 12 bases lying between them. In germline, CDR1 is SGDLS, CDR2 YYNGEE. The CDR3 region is CASSVVSRGDNEQFF. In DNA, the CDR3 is TGTGCCAGCAGCGTAGTGTCTAGAGGAGACAATGAGCAGTTCTTC. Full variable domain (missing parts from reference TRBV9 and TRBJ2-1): DSGVTQTPKHLITATGQRVTLRCSPRSGDLSVYWYQQSLDQGLQFLIQYYNGEERAKGNILERFSAQQFPDLHSELNLSSLELGDSALYFCASSVVSRGDNEQFFGPGTRLTVL.

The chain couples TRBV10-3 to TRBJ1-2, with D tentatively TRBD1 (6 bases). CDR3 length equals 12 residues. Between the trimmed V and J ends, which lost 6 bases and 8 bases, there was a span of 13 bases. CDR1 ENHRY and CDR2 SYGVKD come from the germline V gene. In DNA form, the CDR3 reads TGTGCCATCAGCTCGACAGGCCCCGGCTACACCTTC. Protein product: CAISSTGPGYTF.

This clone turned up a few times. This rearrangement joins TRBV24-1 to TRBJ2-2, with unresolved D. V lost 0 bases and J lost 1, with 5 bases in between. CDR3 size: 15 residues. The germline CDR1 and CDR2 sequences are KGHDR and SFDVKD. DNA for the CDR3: TGTGCCACCAGTGATTTGACACGGAACACCGGGGAGCTGTTTTTT. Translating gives CATSDLTRNTGELFF.

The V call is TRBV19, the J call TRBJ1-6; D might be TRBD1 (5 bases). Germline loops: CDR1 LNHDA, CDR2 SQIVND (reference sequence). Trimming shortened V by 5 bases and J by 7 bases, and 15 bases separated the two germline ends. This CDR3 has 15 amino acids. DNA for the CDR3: TGTGCCAGTAGTCAGTTCAACGGGGGGAATTCACCCCTCCACTTT. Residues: CASSQFNGGNSPLHF.

In DNA, the CDR3 is TGTGCCAGTACCCAGTACAGGGGAACTCATGAGCCCCAGCATTTT. It codes for CASTQYRGTHEPQHF. The V gene is TRBV19, the J gene TRBJ1-5; the match to TRBD1 covers 7 bases. The germline CDR1 and CDR2 sequences are LNHDA and SQIVND (reference sequence). V gave up 7 bases and J gave up 8 bases; unmatched junction bases: 14. The CDR3 covers 15 residues.

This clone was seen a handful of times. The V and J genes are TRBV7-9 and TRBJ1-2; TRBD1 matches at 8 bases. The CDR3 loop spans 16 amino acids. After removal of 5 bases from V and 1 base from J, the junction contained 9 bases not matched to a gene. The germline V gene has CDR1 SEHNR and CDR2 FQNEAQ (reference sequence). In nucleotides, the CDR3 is TGTGCCAGCAGCAGTCTCGGGACAGGTCATAACTATGGCTACACCTTC. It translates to CASSSLGTGHNYGYTF.

CDR3 loop: CASSMTGWSPYEQYF. The CDR3 nucleotides are TGTGCCAGCAGTATGACAGGTTGGAGCCCCTACGAGCAGTACTTC. The gene calls are TRBV6-5 and TRBJ2-7; D is possibly TRBD1 (6 bases). Per the germline V gene, CDR1 is MNHEY and CDR2 is SVGAGI. Trimming left V 5 bases short and J 2 bases short, with 16 bases between. The CDR3 loop spans 15 amino acids.

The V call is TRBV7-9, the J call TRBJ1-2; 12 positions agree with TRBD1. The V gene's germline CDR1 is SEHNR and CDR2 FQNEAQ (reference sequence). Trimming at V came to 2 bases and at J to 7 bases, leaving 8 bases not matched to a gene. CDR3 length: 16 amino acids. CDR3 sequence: CASSLRLSGQGAGYTF. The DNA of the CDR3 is TGTGCCAGCAGCTTACGTCTATCGGGACAGGGGGCTGGCTACACCTTC.

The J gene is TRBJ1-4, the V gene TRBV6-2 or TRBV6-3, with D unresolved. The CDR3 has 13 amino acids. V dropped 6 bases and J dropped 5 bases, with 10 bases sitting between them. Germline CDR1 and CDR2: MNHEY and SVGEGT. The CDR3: CASSRFRNEKLFF. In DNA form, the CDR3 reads TGTGCCAGCAGCCGGTTCAGAAATGAAAAACTGTTTTTT.

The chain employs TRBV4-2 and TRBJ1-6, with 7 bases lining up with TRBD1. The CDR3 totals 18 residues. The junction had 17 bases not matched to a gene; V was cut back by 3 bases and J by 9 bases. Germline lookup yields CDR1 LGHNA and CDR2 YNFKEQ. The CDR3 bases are TGTGCCAGCAGCCAGGGTGTTAGGGGGCGCCAAGGGGGTTCACCCCTCCACTTT. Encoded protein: CASSQGVRGRQGGSPLHF.

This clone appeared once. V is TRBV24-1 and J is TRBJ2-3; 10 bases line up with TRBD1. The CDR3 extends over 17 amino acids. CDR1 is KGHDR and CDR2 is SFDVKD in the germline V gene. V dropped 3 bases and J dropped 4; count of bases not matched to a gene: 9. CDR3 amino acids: CATSDTMGQGFADTQYF. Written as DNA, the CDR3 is TGTGCCACCAGTGATACCATGGGACAGGGGTTCGCAGATACGCAGTATTTT.

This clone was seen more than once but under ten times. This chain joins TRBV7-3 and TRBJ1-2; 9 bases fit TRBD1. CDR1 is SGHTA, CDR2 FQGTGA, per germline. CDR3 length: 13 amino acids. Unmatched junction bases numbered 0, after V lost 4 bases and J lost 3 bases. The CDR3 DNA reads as TGTGCCAGCAGCTGGACAGGGGACTATGGCTACACCTTC. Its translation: CASSWTGDYGYTF.

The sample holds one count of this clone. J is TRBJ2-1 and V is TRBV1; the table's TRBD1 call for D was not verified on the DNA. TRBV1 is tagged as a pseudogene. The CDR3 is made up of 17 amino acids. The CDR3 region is CTSSQAWTGGSYNEQFF. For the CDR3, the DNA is TGCACCAGCAGCCAGGCCTGGACAGGGGGCTCCTACAATGAGCAGTTCTTC.

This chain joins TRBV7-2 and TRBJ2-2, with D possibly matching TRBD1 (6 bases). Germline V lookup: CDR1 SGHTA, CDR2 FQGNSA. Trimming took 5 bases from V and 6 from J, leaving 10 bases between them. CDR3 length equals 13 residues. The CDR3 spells CASSPTGPGELFF. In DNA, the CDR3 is TGTGCCAGCAGCCCTACAGGGCCCGGGGAGCTGTTTTTT.

In nucleotides, the CDR3 is TGTGCCAGCAGCTTACGTCTAGCGGGAGCGTACGAGCAGTACTTC. It encodes CASSLRLAGAYEQYF. This chain uses TRBV7-8 with TRBJ2-7, with TRBD2 matching over 10 bases. This CDR3 comprises 15 residues. CDR1 is SGHVS and CDR2 is FQNEAQ in the germline V gene. The V and J ends lost 2 bases and 4 bases, in that order; junction bases with no gene match: 5.

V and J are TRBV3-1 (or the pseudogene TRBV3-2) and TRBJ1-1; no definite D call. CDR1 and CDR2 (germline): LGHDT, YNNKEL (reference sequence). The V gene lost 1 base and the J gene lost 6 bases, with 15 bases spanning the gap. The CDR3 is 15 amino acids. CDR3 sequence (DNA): TGTGCCAGCAGCCAAGCGGTGGGAGGGATACCTGAAGCTTTCTTT. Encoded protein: CASSQAVGGIPEAFF.

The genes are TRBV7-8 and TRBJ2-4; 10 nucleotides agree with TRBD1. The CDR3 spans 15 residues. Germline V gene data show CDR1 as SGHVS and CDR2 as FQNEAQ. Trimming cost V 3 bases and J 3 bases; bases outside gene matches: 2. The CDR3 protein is CASSLGQGRKNIQYF. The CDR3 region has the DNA TGTGCCAGCAGCTTGGGACAGGGGCGCAAAAACATTCAGTACTTC.

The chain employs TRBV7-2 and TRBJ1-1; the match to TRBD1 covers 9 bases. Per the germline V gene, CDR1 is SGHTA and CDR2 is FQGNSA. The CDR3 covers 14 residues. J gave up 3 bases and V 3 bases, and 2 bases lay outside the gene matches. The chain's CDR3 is CASSFRQGDTEAFF. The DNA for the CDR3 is TGTGCCAGCAGCTTTAGACAGGGGGACACTGAAGCTTTCTTT. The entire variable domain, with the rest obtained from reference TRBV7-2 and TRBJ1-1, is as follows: GAGVSQSPSNKVTEKGKDVELRCDPISGHTALYWYRQSLGQGLEFLIYFQGNSAPDKSGLPSDRFSAERTGGSVSTLTIQRTQQEDSAVYLCASSFRQGDTEAFFGQGTRLTVV.

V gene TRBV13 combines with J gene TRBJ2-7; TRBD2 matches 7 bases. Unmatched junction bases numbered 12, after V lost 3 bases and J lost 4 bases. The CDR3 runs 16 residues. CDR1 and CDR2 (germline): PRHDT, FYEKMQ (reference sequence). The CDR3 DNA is TGTGCCAGCAGCTTCCCCCTAGCGGACCGTCCTTACGAGCAGTACTTC. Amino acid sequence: CASSFPLADRPYEQYF.

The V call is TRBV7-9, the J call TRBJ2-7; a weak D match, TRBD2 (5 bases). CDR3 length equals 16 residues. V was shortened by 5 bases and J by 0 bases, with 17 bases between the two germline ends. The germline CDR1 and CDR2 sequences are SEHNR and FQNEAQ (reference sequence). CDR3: CASSGFFGGYSYEQYF. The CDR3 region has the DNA TGTGCCAGCAGCGGGTTCTTCGGCGGGTACTCCTACGAGCAGTACTTC.

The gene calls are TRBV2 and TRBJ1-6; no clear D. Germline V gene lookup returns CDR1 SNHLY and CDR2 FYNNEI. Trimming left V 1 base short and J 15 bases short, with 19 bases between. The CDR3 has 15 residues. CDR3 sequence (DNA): TGTGCCAGCAGTGAAGTGCAAACTGCGCTCCCTCACCTCCACTTT. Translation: CASSEVQTALPHLHF.

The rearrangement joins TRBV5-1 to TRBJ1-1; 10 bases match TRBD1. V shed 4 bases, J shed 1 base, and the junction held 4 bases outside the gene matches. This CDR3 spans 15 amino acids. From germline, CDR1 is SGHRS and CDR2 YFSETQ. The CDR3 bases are TGCGCCAGCAGCGGGACAGGGGCGCCGAACACTGAAGCTTTCTTT. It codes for CASSGTGAPNTEAFF.

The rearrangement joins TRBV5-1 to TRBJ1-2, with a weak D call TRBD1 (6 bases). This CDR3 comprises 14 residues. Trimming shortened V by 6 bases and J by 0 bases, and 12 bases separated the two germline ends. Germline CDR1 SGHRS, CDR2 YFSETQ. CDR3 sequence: CASNSDSTNYGYTF. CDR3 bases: TGCGCCAGCAACTCGGACAGCACTAACTATGGCTACACCTTC. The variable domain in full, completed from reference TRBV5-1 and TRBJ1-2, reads KAGVTQTPRYLIKTRGQQVTLSCSPISGHRSVSWYQQTPGQGLQFLFEYFSETQRNKGNFPGRFSGRQFSNSRSEMNVSTLELGDSALYLCASNSDSTNYGYTFGSGTRLTVV.

DNA for the CDR3: TGTGCCAGCAGCCCCAGGGTCATCGGGAACACTGAAGCTTTCTTT. This gives the protein CASSPRVIGNTEAFF. V is TRBV7-8 and J is TRBJ1-1; TRBD1 is a possible D gene (5 bases). The CDR3 is 15 residues long. V dropped 5 bases and J dropped 1 base, with 14 bases sitting between them. Germline assignment: CDR1 SGHVS and CDR2 FQNEAQ.

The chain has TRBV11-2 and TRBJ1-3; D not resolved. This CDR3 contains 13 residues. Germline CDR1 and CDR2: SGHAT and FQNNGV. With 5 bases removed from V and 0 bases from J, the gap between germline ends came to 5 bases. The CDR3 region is CASSPNSGNTIYF. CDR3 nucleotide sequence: TGTGCCAGCAGCCCAAACTCTGGAAACACCATATATTTT.

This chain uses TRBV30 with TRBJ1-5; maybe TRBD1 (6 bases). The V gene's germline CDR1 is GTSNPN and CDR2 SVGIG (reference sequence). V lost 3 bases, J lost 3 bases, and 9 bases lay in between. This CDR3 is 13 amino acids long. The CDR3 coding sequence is TGTGCCTGGAGAACAGGGATCAATCAGCCCCAGCATTTT. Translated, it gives CAWRTGINQPQHF.

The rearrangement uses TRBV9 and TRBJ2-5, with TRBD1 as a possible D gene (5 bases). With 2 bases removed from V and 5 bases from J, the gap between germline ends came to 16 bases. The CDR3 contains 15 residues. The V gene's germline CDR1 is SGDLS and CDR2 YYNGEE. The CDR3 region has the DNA TGTGCCAGCAGCGTTGACTGGGGCCCCGGGGAGACCCAGTACTTC. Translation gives CASSVDWGPGETQYF. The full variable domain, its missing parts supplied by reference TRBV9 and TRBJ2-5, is DSGVTQTPKHLITATGQRVTLRCSPRSGDLSVYWYQQSLDQGLQFLIQYYNGEERAKGNILERFSAQQFPDLHSELNLSSLELGDSALYFCASSVDWGPGETQYFGPGTRLLVL.

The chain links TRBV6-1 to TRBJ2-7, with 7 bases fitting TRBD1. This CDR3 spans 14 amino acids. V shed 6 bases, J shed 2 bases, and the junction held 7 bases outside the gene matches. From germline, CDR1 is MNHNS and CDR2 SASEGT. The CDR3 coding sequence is TGTGCCAGCAGCTACAGGGGACCCCCCTACGAGCAGTACTTC. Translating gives CASSYRGPPYEQYF.

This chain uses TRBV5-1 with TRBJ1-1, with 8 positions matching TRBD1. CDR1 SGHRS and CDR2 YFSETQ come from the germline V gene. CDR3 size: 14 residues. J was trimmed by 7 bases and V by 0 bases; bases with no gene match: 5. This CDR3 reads CASSLGQGADEAFF. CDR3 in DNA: TGCGCCAGCAGCTTGGGTCAGGGGGCCGATGAAGCTTTCTTT.